This T cell receptor (beta chain) stems from a study of shared clonotypes between healthy human individuals (TCRdb year 2020). Turning to the overall study: The cohort included three men and a couple of women between 18 and 49 years of age. For each donor, three plates each were used for CD4 naive and CD4 memory, two plates were used for CD8 naive, and one plate was used for CD8 memory. To estimate repertoire size and how much clonotypes are shared between individuals, the study performed deep sequencing of blood TCR repertoires from about five healthy adults. Different laboratories and diverse techniques were used to prepare libraries and sequence TCR repertoires, to increase sequencing depth and limit assay-specific biases. Between about 0.8 and 9 billion PBMCs per donor were obtained by leukapheresis. The research as a whole found: Rarefaction of sorted-subset datasets indicated incomplete sequencing despite the large sequencing depth. Estimated clonotype richness was generally larger for naive than for memory subsets. Sampling was limited to blood, and TCR repertoires in tissue likely differ from TCR repertoires in blood. Compared with non-shared clonotypes, clonotypes shared by all four sorted-subset donors had higher generation probabilities. The small number of donors limited the genetic and exposure-history diversity represented. Pairwise subsampling indicated that sequencing depth was expected to affect the degree of clonotype sharing among donors. Across several donors, roughly 5.4% of naive CD4, approximately 4% of naive CD8, about 2% of memory CD4, and approximately 0.4% of memory CD8 clonotypes were shared.

Using the deep immunoSEQ assay, multiplex PCR amplified TCR CDR3 regions from genomic DNA. Extracted genomic DNA from each cell subset was distributed evenly across all wells of several immunoSEQ 96-well plates, and each plate was treated as a replicate. For sorted subsets, roughly 200 ng of genomic DNA, equivalent to some 30,000 T cell genomes, went into each replicate PCR. Purified libraries were quantified with a Qubit 3.0 fluorometer, sized on a Bioanalyzer 2100, and re-quantified with the KAPA Library Quantification kit. A separate single-read 150-cycle Illumina NextSeq 550 flow cell was used to sequence each immunoSEQ 96-well plate. In the original analysis: Because the immunoSEQ output held only junctional sequences and lacked quality scores, the filtering could not match the filtering applied to full-length reads. To assign V/J genes and CDR3, sequences were annotated against IMGT germline references using PyIR, a Python wrapper for IgBLAST v1.9. Reads with weak V/J assignments (E-value above 1e-6), missing CDR3, stop codons, out-of-frame junctions, or ambiguous translated residues were removed. V3J clonotypes were defined as sequences sharing the same inferred V gene, J gene, and CDR3 amino acid sequence. Percentage overlap between repertoires was computed as shared unique clonotypes divided by the size of the smaller repertoire. RTK rarefaction, the Chao1 estimator, and Recon v2.1 estimates of unobserved clonotypes were used to assess repertoire richness. OLGA was used to compute generation probabilities for all TCRbeta clonotypes that the gDNA method yielded from four donors. TCRdb holds this immuneACCESS table with in-frame rearrangements only. Some clones are missing; in checked studies, unresolved V genes explain under half, and the rest has no known cause. From that table come the V and J calls and clone size; the DNA was used to work out D and trimming. The sample profile shows about 1.1 million clones; around 77% of them were found once. Over 0.8% of the sample is in the top ten clones.

Deletion took 2 bases off V and 1 base off J, with a span of 12 bases between the germline ends. Inclusive of the bounding cysteine and phenylalanine, the CDR3 is 16 residues long. Only CDR3 DNA is held: 48 bases, read in frame from base 1. For CDR1 and CDR2, the germline V gene lists MNHNS and SASEGT. Turning to this clone: This clone's antigen is unknown. No much larger clone is present one base from it, and per-base qualities are unavailable.

The donors were healthy, HIV-negative adults with no recently reported acute infections or vaccinations. Every donor was a Caucasian adult residing in Nashville, Tennessee, USA. Magnetic negative selection was used to enrich CD4+ T cells, after which naive cells were positively selected on CD45RA and the negative fraction became the memory subset. Blood was collected by leukapheresis, and PBMCs were isolated by Ficoll-Histopaque density gradient centrifugation and then cryopreserved in liquid nitrogen vapor phase. Purity and quantity of every magnetically sorted T cell population were checked by analytical flow cytometry. Genomic DNA was isolated from every sorted fraction and measured by UV absorbance on a Nanodrop 2000c.

The sample consisted of memory CD4+ T cells from PBMCs. Sample cell subset or site, as interpreted from the label and publication: CD45RA-negative fraction. This chain is built from TRBV6-1 and TRBJ1-5; the D gene is perhaps TRBD1, from 6 matching bases. The receptor comes from a man in his late teens or twenties in good health. Some clones in this sample may be carry-over from other donors' samples. The sequence in DNA is TGTGCCAGCAGTGAAAGGGGGGCGGGGAGCAATCAGCCCCAGCATTTT. It encodes CASSERGAGSNQPQHF.